The following is a TCR beta chain sequence with its context. What it recognizes is unknown. This sample was taken from a study of shared clonotypes between healthy human individuals. Overall study findings and caveats: Shared clonotypes across all four donors exceeded non-shared ones in generation probability.

The table came from immunoSEQ multiplex PCR; TCRdb's copy has only in-frame clones and leaves some out. Found here are more than 550,000 clones, 72% of them singletons; the top ten hold around 1.7%. The germline V gene has CDR1 SGHAT and CDR2 FQDESV (reference sequence). The CDR3 has 17 amino acids. Germline trimming cut 3 bases from V and 6 bases from J; bases unmatched to any gene: 6. Sample: memory CD4+ T cells sorted from blood. Subset here: CD45RA-negative fraction. The TCR sequence derives from a young woman in good health. The V call is TRBV11-1, the J call TRBJ2-2, with TRBD2 identical over 14 bases. CDR3 protein: CASSFGGLAGVPGELFF. Here the CDR3 DNA reads TGTGCCAGCAGCTTCGGGGGACTAGCGGGAGTTCCCGGGGAGCTGTTTTTT.